Listed below are T cell receptor beta chains from one sample, sequenced in a study of vaccination and CD4 T cells after COVID-19. For these receptors, no antigen is known. TCRdb used MiXCR to reprocess the PCR reads, holding one entry per CDR3 protein. The sample holds over 9,500 distinct CDR3 sequences, approximately 83% seen once. The sequenced sample was CD4+ T cells from blood, cultured in vitro. The origin of the receptors is a human donor who had recovered from COVID-19. Each CDR3 is given with its conserved first and last residue. Fields, in order: CDR3 protein, CDR3 DNA, J gene, clone size, V gene, D gene. A D gene is named only where the DNA matches it firmly. The listing skips clone size in some rows; elsewhere it reads once, few, many or a size class.

CDR3: CSARDNLSLGGPLHF; DNA: TGCAGTGCTAGAGATAATCTGAGCCTGGGGGGTCCCCTCCACTTT; J: TRBJ1-6; size: large; V: TRBV20-1; D: .
CDR3: CATRAGLGGELFF; DNA: TGTGCCACAAGGGCAGGGTTGGGCGGGGAGCTGTTTTTT; J: TRBJ2-2; size: .; V: TRBV27; D: .
CDR3: CATSRDVSSNYGYTF; DNA: TGTGCCACCAGCAGAGATGTAAGCTCGAACTATGGCTACACCTTC; J: TRBJ1-2; size: .; V: TRBV15; D: .
CDR3: CASSEARGSGNTIYF; DNA: TGTGCCAGCAGTGAAGCGCGTGGCTCTGGAAACACCATATATTTT; J: TRBJ1-3; size: .; V: TRBV6-1; D: .
CDR3: CASSPLLRRNRDRGYGYTF; DNA: TGTGCCAGCAGCCCGCTCCTGCGACGAAACCGGGACAGGGGCTATGGCTACACCTTC; J: TRBJ1-2; size: .; V: TRBV11-2; D: TRBD1
CDR3: CARGGGHKTTETQETQYF; DNA: TGTGCCAGAGGCGGGGGGCACAAGACGACCGAGACTCAAGAGACCCAGTACTTC; J: TRBJ2-5; size: .; V: TRBV19; D: TRBD2
CDR3: CASSLLKTGGAGELFF; DNA: TGTGCCAGCAGCCTACTTAAGACAGGGGGCGCCGGGGAGCTGTTTTTT; J: TRBJ2-2; size: once; V: TRBV27; D: TRBD1
CDR3: CASSSQGWGETQYF; DNA: TGTGCCAGCAGCTCGCAGGGCTGGGGAGAGACCCAGTACTTC; J: TRBJ2-5; size: .; V: TRBV27; D: .
CDR3: CASSQATGGYTQYF; DNA: TGTGCCAGCAGCCAAGCTACAGGCGGTTATACGCAGTATTTT; J: TRBJ2-3; size: .; V: TRBV9; D: .
CDR3: CASSWGTAGNQPQHF; DNA: TGTGCCAGCAGTTGGGGGACAGCGGGGAATCAGCCCCAGCATTTT; J: TRBJ1-5; size: few; V: TRBV6-5; D: TRBD1
CDR3: CASSLAQGTEAFF; DNA: TGTGCCAGCAGCTTAGCGCAGGGGACTGAAGCTTTCTTT; J: TRBJ1-1; size: once; V: TRBV7-2; D: .
CDR3: CAWSARAHTEAFF; DNA: TGTGCCTGGAGTGCCAGGGCACACACTGAAGCTTTCTTT; J: TRBJ1-1; size: .; V: TRBV30; D: .
CDR3: CSAKDPTSGIGGKNIQYF; DNA: TGCAGTGCTAAGGATCCAACTAGCGGGATAGGGGGTAAAAACATTCAGTACTTC; J: TRBJ2-4; size: .; V: TRBV20-1; D: TRBD2
CDR3: CASSLNARGSSGNEQFF; DNA: TGTGCCAGCAGCTTAAACGCGCGGGGATCCTCGGGCAATGAGCAGTTCTTC; J: TRBJ2-1; size: .; V: TRBV11-2; D: .
CDR3: CASSLDRGLIYGYTF; DNA: TGTGCCAGCAGCTTGGACAGGGGGCTTATCTATGGCTACACCTTC; J: TRBJ1-2; size: .; V: TRBV5-4; D: TRBD1
CDR3: CSARDRSYGYTF; DNA: TGCAGTGCCAGGGACAGGTCTTATGGCTACACCTTC; J: TRBJ1-2; size: .; V: TRBV20-1; D: TRBD1
CDR3: CSARAGTDGGTQYF; DNA: TGCAGTGCTAGAGCCGGGACAGATGGGGGTACGCAGTATTTT; J: TRBJ2-3; size: .; V: TRBV20-1; D: TRBD1
CDR3: CATSDPGTGSLNQPQHF; DNA: TGTGCCACCAGTGACCCCGGGACAGGGAGTCTCAATCAGCCCCAGCATTTT; J: TRBJ1-5; size: .; V: TRBV24-1; D: TRBD1
CDR3: CASSRGLASYEQYF; DNA: TGTGCCAGCAGCCGAGGACTGGCCTCCTACGAGCAGTACTTC; J: TRBJ2-7; size: .; V: TRBV2; D: .
CDR3: CASSASSGAIPYEQYF; DNA: TGTGCCAGCAGTGCATCCTCAGGGGCCATTCCCTACGAGCAGTACTTC; J: TRBJ2-7; size: .; V: TRBV6-1; D: .
CDR3: CASSIPPLRTEAFF; DNA: TGTGCCAGTAGTATCCCCCCCCTAAGGACTGAAGCTTTCTTT; J: TRBJ1-1; size: .; V: TRBV19; D: .
CDR3: CASAPTGGENSPLHF; DNA: TGTGCCAGCGCTCCGACAGGGGGCGAGAATTCACCCCTCCACTTT; J: TRBJ1-6; size: .; V: TRBV2; D: TRBD1
CDR3: CASTGNDRNQPQHF; DNA: TGTGCCAGCACAGGGAATGACCGCAATCAGCCTCAGCATTTT; J: TRBJ1-5; size: .; V: TRBV12-3/TRBV12-4; D: .
CDR3: CASSYSNTLGYEQYF; DNA: TGTGCCAGCAGTTACTCGAACACTCTTGGCTACGAGCAGTACTTC; J: TRBJ2-7; size: .; V: TRBV6-5; D: .
CDR3: CASSPPGDPTAEQFF; DNA: TGTGCCAGTAGTCCCCCGGGGGACCCGACAGCGGAGCAGTTCTTC; J: TRBJ2-1; size: once; V: TRBV19; D: .
CDR3: CASITGANTGELFF; DNA: TGTGCCAGCATCACAGGGGCCAACACCGGGGAGCTGTTTTTT; J: TRBJ2-2; size: .; V: TRBV6-1; D: TRBD1
CDR3: CASSSAHEQYF; DNA: TGTGCCAGCAGCTCGGCCCACGAGCAGTACTTC; J: TRBJ2-7; size: .; V: TRBV11-2; D: .
CDR3: CASSFGPNTGELFF; DNA: TGTGCCAGCAGCTTCGGACCGAACACCGGGGAGCTGTTTTTT; J: TRBJ2-2; size: .; V: TRBV7-9; D: .
CDR3: CASSTGTGFSYEQYF; DNA: TGTGCCAGCAGTACCGGGACAGGGTTCTCCTACGAGCAGTACTTC; J: TRBJ2-7; size: .; V: TRBV28; D: TRBD1